This T cell receptor (beta chain) was sequenced in a study of OX40 agonist ivuxolimab in advanced cancers. The wider study: Males comprised around 80% of the group, whose mean age was approximately 60 years (range roughly 20 to 85).

Libraries were prepared by immunoSEQ multiplex PCR; TCRdb keeps only in-frame clonotypes and omits some of them. The sample records tens of thousands of clones, 70% to 80% being singletons. Germline V gene data show CDR1 as SGHVS and CDR2 as FQNEAQ. Unmatched junction bases numbered 7, after V lost 1 base and J lost 5 bases. This CDR3 spans 16 amino acids. The sequence came from an adult with an advanced solid tumor such as melanoma, head and neck, liver or kidney cancer. The rearrangement uses TRBV7-8 and TRBJ1-2; 10 positions match TRBD1. This material consisted of CD4+ or CD8+ T cells sorted from blood, taken in a trial of the OX40 agonist ivuxolimab. CDR3: CASSLEGTGVLYGYTF. The CDR3 coding sequence is TGTGCCAGCAGCTTAGAGGGGACAGGGGTGTTGTATGGCTACACCTTC.